One TCR beta chain is described in this entry. Its target antigen remains unknown. At one boundary the junction diverges from the germline segment, which might be a read error. The sample holds other DNA sequences that translate to the same CDR3. The protocol used for the library was the immunoSEQ multiplex PCR assay. The table was pulled from immuneACCESS by TCRdb, which kept in-frame rearrangements only. Such tables lose some clones; where checked, under half of the loss comes from unresolved V genes, and the rest has no known cause. The sample profile shows about 660,000 clones; around 87% of them were found once. More than 0.009% of the sample is in the top ten clones. This sample is part of a study of shared T cell receptors in the human thymus (dated by TCRdb to about 2021). Context from the whole study: The study investigated the way shared, self-reactive T-cell receptor alpha chains are produced in the human thymus.

CDR3 length: 15 amino acids, cysteine to phenylalanine. Only the CDR3 portion is preserved as DNA: 45 bases, with reading frame beginning at the first base. Looking up the germline V gene yields CDR1 SGHRS and CDR2 YFSETQ. The data were also submitted as part of a second study, on human thymus T cells. According to the second study: In Finland, the donors were immunologically healthy infants who were having open corrective cardiac surgery for congenital heart defects. The thymus tissue came from surgical resects taken out during corrective cardiac surgery. Both the thymic and the peripheral blood repertoires appeared to show biased V and J gene segment usage. According to the related research, thymic TCR repertoires were highly overlapping among unrelated individuals. The study used eight infant thymus samples plus four related peripheral blood samples to characterize TCR alpha and beta repertoires. The infant donors were about 6 to 244 days old, and the cohort included six males and two females. After being mechanically released from the tissue, thymocytes were kept at -70 degrees C in pellets of about 10-32 million cells. A QIAsymphony instrument was used to extract genomic DNA from frozen cell pellets. The immunoSEQ multiplex PCR assay was used to amplify the TCRB and TCRAD loci from a standardized quantity of quality-controlled genomic DNA. The amplicons covered the V(D)J region and were long enough to include the CDR3 and to identify the V and J genes. Amplicon sequencing was performed on an Illumina platform through the commercial immunoSEQ service. Primer bias and sequencing errors were corrected as previously described, and TCRAD and TCRB definitions were based on the IMGT database. Analysis of the repertoires was done with immunoSEQ Analyzer 3.0 and VDJTools and included basic statistics, V/J segment usage, diversity estimates, rarefaction and pairwise overlap. Diversity was estimated with Chao1, ChaoE, Efron-Thisted, Shannon and inverse Simpson indices, and also on datasets down-sampled to the smallest sample. For repertoire overlap, CDR3 nucleotide sequence, V gene and J gene had to match strictly, and clustering was done by Jaccard-based multidimensional scaling. Thymus samples yielded on average about 810,000 unique TCRB clonotypes, compared with 80,000 to 85,000 from blood samples.

The TCR originated in a boy in the first two years of life with a congenital heart defect. Donor details come from another sample of the same person, matched by shared clones. The sequence links TRBV5-1 to TRBJ1-6; 9 nucleotides in the junction match TRBD1. The sequenced sample was thymocytes. The CDR3 protein: CASSTKGQGNSPLHF. The nucleotide sequence reads TGCGCCAGCAGCACTAAGGGACAGGGAAATTCCCCCCTCCACTTT.